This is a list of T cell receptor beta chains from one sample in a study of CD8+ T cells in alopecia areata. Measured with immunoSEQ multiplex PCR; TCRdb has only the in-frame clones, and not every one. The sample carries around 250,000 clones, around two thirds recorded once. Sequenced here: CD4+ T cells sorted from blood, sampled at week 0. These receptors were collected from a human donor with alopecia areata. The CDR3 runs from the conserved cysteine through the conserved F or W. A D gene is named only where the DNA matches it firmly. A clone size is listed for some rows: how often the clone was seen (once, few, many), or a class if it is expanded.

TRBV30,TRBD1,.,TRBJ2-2,TGTGCCTGGGACAGGGGGGGCACCGGGGAGCTGTTTTTT,CAWDRGGTGELFF
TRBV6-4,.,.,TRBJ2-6,TGTGCCAGCAGTGACTCGCAGTCTGGGGCCAACGTCCTGACTTTC,CASSDSQSGANVLTF
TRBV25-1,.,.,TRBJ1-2,TGTGCCAGCAGTGACCGAGCATATGGCTACACCTTC,CASSDRAYGYTF
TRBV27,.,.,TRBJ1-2,TGTGCCAGCAGTTTTAACAGGGCCGGGGGCTACACCTTC,CASSFNRAGGYTF
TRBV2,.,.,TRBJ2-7,TGTGCCAGCCTCTTAGCTGGGGACGAGCAGTACTTC,CASLLAGDEQYF
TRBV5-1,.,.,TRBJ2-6,TGCGCCAGCAGCACGACAGCCTCTGGGGCCAACGTCCTGACTTTC,CASSTTASGANVLTF
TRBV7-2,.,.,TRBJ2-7,TGTGCCAGCAGCTTGAGGACAGCCTCCTACGAGCAGTACTTC,CASSLRTASYEQYF
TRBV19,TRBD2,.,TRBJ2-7,TGTGCCAGTAGAAAACTAGCGGGGAGTACCTACGAGCAGTACTTC,CASRKLAGSTYEQYF
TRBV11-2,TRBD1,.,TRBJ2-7,TGTGCCAGCAGCTTAGGGACAGGGTCCTACGAGCAGTACTTC,CASSLGTGSYEQYF
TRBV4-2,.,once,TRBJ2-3,TGTGCCAGCAGCCAAGATCGCGGGGACGCAGATACGCAGTATTTT,CASSQDRGDADTQYF
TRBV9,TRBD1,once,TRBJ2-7,TGTGCCAGCAGCGTATTGGGACAGGGGGACTACGAGCAGTACTTC,CASSVLGQGDYEQYF
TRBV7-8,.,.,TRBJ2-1,TGTGCCAGCGAGGACAGAAATCTGCTCAATGAGCAGTTCTTC,CASEDRNLLNEQFF
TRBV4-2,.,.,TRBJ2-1,TGTGCCAGCAGCCAACTGCCGAGTAGCTCCTACAATGAGCAGTTCTTC,CASSQLPSSSYNEQFF
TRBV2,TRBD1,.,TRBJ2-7,TGTGCCAGCAATCAGGACAGGGGGCACGAGCAGTACTTC,CASNQDRGHEQYF
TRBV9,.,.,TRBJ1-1,TGTGCCAGCAGCGTAGATCCCTCCGAAGGGACTGAAGCTTTCTTT,CASSVDPSEGTEAFF
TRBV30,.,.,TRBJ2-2,TGTGCCTGCAAAAAGTATACCGGGGAGCTGTTTTTT,CACKKYTGELFF
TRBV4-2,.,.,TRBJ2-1,TGTGCCAGCAGTCCCCAAACCCTCACAGGGCAGTTCTTC,CASSPQTLTGQFF
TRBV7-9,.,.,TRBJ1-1,TGTGCCAGCAGCTTACCAGGGGTCGACACTGAAGCTTTCTTT,CASSLPGVDTEAFF
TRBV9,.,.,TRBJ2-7,TGTGCCAGCAGCCCCGGGCCAAACTACGAGCAGTACTTC,CASSPGPNYEQYF
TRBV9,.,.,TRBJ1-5,TGTGCCAGCAGCGCCAACGGGAATCAGCCCCAGCATTTT,CASSANGNQPQHF
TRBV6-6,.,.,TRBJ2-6,TGTGCCAGCAGTCCTCAGGGGGGGTCTGGGGCCAACGTCCTGACTTTC,CASSPQGGSGANVLTF
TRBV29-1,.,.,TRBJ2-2,TGCAGCGTTGGTACCAGGAACACCGGGGAGCTGTTTTTT,CSVGTRNTGELFF
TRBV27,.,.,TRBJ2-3,TGTGCCAGCAGTTCACACTCCCTAGCAACTAGCACAGATACGCAGTATTTT,CASSSHSLATSTDTQYF
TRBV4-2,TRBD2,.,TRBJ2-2,TGTGCCAGCAGCCTCTTAGCGGGGGCTGGGGCCGGGGAGCTGTTTTTT,CASSLLAGAGAGELFF
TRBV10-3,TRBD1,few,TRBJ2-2,TGTGCCATCAGTGAGTCGAGGGGGCGCGGCACCGGGGAGCTGTTTTTT,CAISESRGRGTGELFF
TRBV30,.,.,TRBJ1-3,TGTGCCTGGAGTACCGGAAACACCATATATTTT,CAWSTGNTIYF
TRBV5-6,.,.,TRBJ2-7,TGTGCCAGCAGCCAGACCGGACGGCGCGAGCAGTACTTC,CASSQTGRREQYF
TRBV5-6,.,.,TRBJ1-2,TGTGCCAGCAGCTTGGCAGGGTTTCATGGCTACACCTTC,CASSLAGFHGYTF
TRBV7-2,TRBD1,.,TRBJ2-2,TGTGCCAGCAGCTTAGGACAGGGATCCACCGGGGAGCTGTTTTTT,CASSLGQGSTGELFF
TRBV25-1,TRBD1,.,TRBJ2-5,TGTGCCAGCAGTGATGGACAGGGCGGTGAGACCCAGTACTTC,CASSDGQGGETQYF
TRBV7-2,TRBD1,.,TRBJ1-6,TGTGCCAGCAGCTTAGAGGGGGCAGGTAATTCACCCCTCCACTTT,CASSLEGAGNSPLHF
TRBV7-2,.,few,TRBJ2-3,TGTGCCAGCAGCGCCCGACGGGACTTCACAGATACGCAGTATTTT,CASSARRDFTDTQYF
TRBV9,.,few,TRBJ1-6,TGTGCCAGCAGCGTAGGTGGGGTGGCCCATTCACCCCTCCACTTT,CASSVGGVAHSPLHF
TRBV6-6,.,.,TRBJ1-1,TGTGCCAGCAGTCTTGGGAAGAACACTGAAGCTTTCTTT,CASSLGKNTEAFF
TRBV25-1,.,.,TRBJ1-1,TGTGCCAGCAGGCAGACTAACACTGAAGCTTTCTTT,CASRQTNTEAFF
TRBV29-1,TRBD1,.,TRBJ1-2,TGCAGCGTTTACTCCACCCAGGGGGAGTTTGGCTACACCTTC,CSVYSTQGEFGYTF